This passage covers 8 T cell receptor beta chains from one sample sequenced in a study of shared T cell receptors in the human thymus. Assay used: immunoSEQ multiplex PCR; TCRdb lists only in-frame clones, some missing. This repertoire shows roughly 700,000 clones, roughly 88% found once; its top ten account for 0.01%. In addition, the sample was reused for a study of human thymus T cells.

The sample was thymocytes. These receptors all come from a boy less than two years old with a congenital heart defect.

The chain recombines TRBV11-3 with TRBJ2-7, with 9 bases aligning to TRBD1. The CDR3 extends over 13 amino acids. Trimming removed 5 bases from V and 7 bases from J; junction bases left unmatched: 6. Germline assignment: CDR1 SGHNT and CDR2 YENEEA. The CDR3 here is CASSRTGVGEQYF. CDR3 sequence (DNA): TGTGCCAGCAGCCGGACAGGGGTGGGTGAGCAGTACTTC.

CDR3 residues: CASRGGGPSGANVLTF. CDR3 in DNA: TGTGCCAGCAGGGGCGGGGGACCCTCTGGGGCCAACGTCCTGACTTTC. V gene TRBV11-3 combines with J gene TRBJ2-6; 7 bases align to TRBD2. This CDR3 spans 16 amino acids. Per the germline V gene, CDR1 is SGHNT and CDR2 is YENEEA. Trimming took 6 bases from V and 0 from J; bases not matched to a gene: 5.

A single count supports this clone. The chain recombines TRBV27 with TRBJ1-1; D not resolved. Per the germline V gene, CDR1 is MNHEY and CDR2 is SMNVEV (reference sequence). This CDR3 is 15 amino acids long. Deletions cut 5 bases from V and 1 base from J, with 14 bases between. The CDR3, as DNA: TGTGCCAGCAGTGGCGGCGAACAAAAGAACACTGAAGCTTTCTTT. Its translation: CASSGGEQKNTEAFF.

The J gene is TRBJ2-7, the V gene TRBV7-9; D is perhaps TRBD2 (6 bases). Looked up from germline, CDR1 is SEHNR and CDR2 is FQNEAQ (reference sequence). The CDR3 contains 14 residues. Trimming removed 5 bases at V and 6 bases at J, with 17 bases between. CDR3 residues: CASSAGGLGSEQYF. The DNA for the CDR3 is TGTGCCAGCAGCGCCGGAGGGCTTGGATCCGAGCAGTACTTC. Supplemented by reference TRBV7-9 and TRBJ2-7, the full variable domain reads DTGVSQNPRHKITKRGQNVTFRCDPISEHNRLYWYRQTLGQGPEFLTYFQNEAQLEKSRLLSDRFSAERPKGSFSTLEIQRTEQGDSAMYLCASSAGGLGSEQYFGPGTRLTVT.

V is TRBV15 and J is TRBJ2-7, with 12 bases lining up with TRBD2. The CDR3 covers 18 residues. Losses at the gene ends were 3 bases for V and 1 base for J; bases not matched to a gene: 10. Germline CDR1 LNHNV, CDR2 YYDKDF (reference sequence). The CDR3 sequence: CATSRGPTSGSSSYEQYF. CDR3 DNA: TGTGCCACCAGCAGGGGGCCGACTAGCGGGAGTTCTTCCTACGAGCAGTACTTC. Combining the CDR3 with reference TRBV15 and TRBJ2-7 gives the whole variable domain DAMVIQNPRYQVTQFGKPVTLSCSQTLNHNVMYWYQQKSSQAPKLLFHYYDKDFNNEADTPDNFQSRRPNTSFCFLDIRSPGLGDTAMYLCATSRGPTSGSSSYEQYFGPGTRLTVT.

The chain has TRBV5-1 and TRBJ1-1; maybe TRBD1 (5 bases). The germline gives CDR1 SGHRS, CDR2 YFSETQ. The CDR3 has 18 residues. The V and J ends lost 4 bases and 0 bases respectively, with 22 bases between them. In DNA form, the CDR3 reads TGCGCCAGCAGCCCATGGGATCGGGGGAGAGGAATGAACACTGAAGCTTTCTTT. Translating gives CASSPWDRGRGMNTEAFF.

The V call is TRBV5-6, the J call TRBJ1-3, with D tentatively TRBD1 (5 bases). CDR3 size: 15 residues. The V and J ends lost 0 bases and 4 bases respectively, with 11 bases between them. Germline V CDR1 and CDR2: SGHDT, YYEEEE. The CDR3 loop is CASSLDASGGNTIYF. CDR3 sequence (DNA): TGTGCCAGCAGCTTGGACGCCTCAGGGGGAAACACCATATATTTT.

This chain uses TRBV7-2 with TRBJ2-5, with 7 bases fitting TRBD2. The CDR3 is 17 residues long. Germline values: CDR1 SGHTA, CDR2 FQGNSA. J was trimmed by 3 bases and V by 0 bases; bases with no gene match: 10. CDR3 protein: CASSLADRLAVEETQYF. CDR3 in DNA: TGTGCCAGCAGCTTAGCCGACCGGCTAGCGGTTGAAGAGACCCAGTACTTC. Using reference TRBV7-2 and TRBJ2-5 for the parts outside the CDR3, the full variable domain is GAGVSQSPSNKVTEKGKDVELRCDPISGHTALYWYRQSLGQGLEFLIYFQGNSAPDKSGLPSDRFSAERTGGSVSTLTIQRTQQEDSAVYLCASSLADRLAVEETQYFGPGTRLLVL.